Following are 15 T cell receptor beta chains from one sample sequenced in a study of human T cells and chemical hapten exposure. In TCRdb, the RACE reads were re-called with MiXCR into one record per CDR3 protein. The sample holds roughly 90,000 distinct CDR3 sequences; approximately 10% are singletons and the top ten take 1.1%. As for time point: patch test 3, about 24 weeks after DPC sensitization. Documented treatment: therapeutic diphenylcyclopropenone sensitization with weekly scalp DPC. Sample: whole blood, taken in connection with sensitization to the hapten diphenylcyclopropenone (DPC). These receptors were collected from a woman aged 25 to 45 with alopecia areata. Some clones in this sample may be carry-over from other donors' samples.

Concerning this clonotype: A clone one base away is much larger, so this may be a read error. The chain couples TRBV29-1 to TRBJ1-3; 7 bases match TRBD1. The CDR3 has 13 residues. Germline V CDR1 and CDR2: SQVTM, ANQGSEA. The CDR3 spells CNALDRSGNTIYF. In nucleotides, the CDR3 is TGCAACGCCCTGGACAGGTCTGGAAACACCATATATTTT.

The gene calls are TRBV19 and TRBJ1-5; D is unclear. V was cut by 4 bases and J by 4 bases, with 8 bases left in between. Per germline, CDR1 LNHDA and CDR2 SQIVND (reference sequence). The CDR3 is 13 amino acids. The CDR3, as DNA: TGTGCCAGTAGTACGACGGGGAATCAGCCCCAGCATTTT. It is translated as CASSTTGNQPQHF.

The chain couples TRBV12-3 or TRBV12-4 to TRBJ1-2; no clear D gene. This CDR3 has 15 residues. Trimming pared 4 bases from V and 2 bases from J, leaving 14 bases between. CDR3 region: CASSSGLVRNYGYTF. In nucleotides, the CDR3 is TGTGCCAGCAGTTCAGGACTGGTCAGGAACTATGGCTACACCTTC.

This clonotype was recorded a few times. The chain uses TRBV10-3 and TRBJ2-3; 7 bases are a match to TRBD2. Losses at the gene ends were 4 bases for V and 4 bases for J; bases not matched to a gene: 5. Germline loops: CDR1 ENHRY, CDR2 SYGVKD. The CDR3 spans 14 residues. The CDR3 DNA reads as TGTGCCATCAGTGGAAGCGGGGCGCCAGATACGCAGTATTTT. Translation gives CAISGSGAPDTQYF.

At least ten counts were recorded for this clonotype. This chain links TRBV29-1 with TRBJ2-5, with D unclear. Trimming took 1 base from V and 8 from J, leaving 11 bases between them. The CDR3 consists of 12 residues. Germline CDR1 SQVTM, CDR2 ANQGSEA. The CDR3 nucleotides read TGCAGCGTTGAAGCCCGACGCGAAACCCAGTACTTC. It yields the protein CSVEARRETQYF. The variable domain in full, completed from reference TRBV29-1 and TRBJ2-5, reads SAVISQKPSRDICQRGTSLTIQCQVDSQVTMMFWYRQQPGQSLTLIATANQGSEATYESGFVIDKFPISRPNLTFSTLTVSNMSPEDSSIYLCSVEARRETQYFGPGTRLLVL.

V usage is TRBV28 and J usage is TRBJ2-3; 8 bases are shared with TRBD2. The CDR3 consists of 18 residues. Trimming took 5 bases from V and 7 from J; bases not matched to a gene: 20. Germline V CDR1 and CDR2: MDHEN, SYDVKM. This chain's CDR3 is CASSQLTTGTSASNTQYF. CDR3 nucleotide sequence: TGTGCCAGCAGTCAACTCACCACCGGGACTAGTGCCTCCAATACGCAGTATTTT. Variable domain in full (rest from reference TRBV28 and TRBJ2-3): DVKVTQSSRYLVKRTGEKVFLECVQDMDHENMFWYRQDPGLGLRLIYFSYDVKMKEKGDIPEGYSVSREKKERFSLILESASTNQTSMYLCASSQLTTGTSASNTQYFGPGTRLTVL.

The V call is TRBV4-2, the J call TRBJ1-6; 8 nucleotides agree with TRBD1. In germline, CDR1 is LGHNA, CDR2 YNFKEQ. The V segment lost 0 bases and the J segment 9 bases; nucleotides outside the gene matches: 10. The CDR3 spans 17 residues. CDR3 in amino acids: CASSQDGDRGLASPLHF. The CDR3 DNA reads TGTGCCAGCAGCCAAGATGGTGACAGGGGTCTGGCTTCACCCCTCCACTTT.

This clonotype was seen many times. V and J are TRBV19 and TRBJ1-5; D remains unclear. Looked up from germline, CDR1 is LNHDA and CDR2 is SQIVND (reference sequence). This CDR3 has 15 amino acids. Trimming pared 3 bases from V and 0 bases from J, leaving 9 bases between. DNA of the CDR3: TGTGCCAGTAGTATGAATCCTTATAGCAATCAGCCCCAGCATTTT. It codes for CASSMNPYSNQPQHF.

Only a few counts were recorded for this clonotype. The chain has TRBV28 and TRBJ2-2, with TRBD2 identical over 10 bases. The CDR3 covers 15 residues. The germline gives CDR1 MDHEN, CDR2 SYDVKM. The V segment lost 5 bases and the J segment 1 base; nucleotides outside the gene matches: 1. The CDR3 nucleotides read TGTGCCAGCAGTCTAGCGGGGGTGAACACCGGGGAGCTGTTTTTT. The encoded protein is CASSLAGVNTGELFF.

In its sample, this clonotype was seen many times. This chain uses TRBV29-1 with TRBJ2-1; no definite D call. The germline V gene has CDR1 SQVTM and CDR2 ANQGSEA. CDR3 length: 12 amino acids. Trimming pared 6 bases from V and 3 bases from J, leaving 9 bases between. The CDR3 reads CSVSANYNEQFF. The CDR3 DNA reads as TGCAGCGTCAGCGCCAACTACAATGAGCAGTTCTTC.

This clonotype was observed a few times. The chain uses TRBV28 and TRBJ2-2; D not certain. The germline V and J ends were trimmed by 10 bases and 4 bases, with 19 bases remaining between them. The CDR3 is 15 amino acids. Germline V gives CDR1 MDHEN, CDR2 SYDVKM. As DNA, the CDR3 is TGTGCCACCTGTACCCGTCGGGCGAGCACCGGGGAGCTGTTTTTT. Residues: CATCTRRASTGELFF.

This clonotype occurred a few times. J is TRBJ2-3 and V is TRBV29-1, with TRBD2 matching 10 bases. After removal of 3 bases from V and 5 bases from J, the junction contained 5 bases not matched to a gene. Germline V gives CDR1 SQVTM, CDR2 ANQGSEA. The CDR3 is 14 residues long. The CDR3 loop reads CSVDGLAGGDTQYF. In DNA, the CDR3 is TGCAGCGTTGACGGGTTAGCGGGAGGAGATACGCAGTATTTT.

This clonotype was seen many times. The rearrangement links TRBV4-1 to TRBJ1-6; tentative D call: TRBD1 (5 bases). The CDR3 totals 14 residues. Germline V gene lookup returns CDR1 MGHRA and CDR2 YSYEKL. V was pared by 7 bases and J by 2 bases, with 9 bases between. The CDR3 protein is CASTPGPYNSPLHF. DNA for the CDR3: TGCGCCAGCACCCCAGGGCCCTATAATTCACCCCTCCACTTT.

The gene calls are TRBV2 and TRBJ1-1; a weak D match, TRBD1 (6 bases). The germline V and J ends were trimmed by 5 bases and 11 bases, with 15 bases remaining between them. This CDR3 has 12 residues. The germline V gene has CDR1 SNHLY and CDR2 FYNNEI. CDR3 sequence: CASSMDSSEAFF. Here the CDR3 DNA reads TGTGCCAGCAGTATGGACAGCAGTGAGGCTTTCTTT.

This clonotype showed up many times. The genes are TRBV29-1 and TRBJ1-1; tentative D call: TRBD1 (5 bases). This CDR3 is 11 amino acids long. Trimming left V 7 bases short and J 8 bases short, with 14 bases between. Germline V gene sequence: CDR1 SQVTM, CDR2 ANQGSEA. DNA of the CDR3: TGCAGCGGCCTCAGGGTTCAAGAAGCTTTCTTT. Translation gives CSGLRVQEAFF.